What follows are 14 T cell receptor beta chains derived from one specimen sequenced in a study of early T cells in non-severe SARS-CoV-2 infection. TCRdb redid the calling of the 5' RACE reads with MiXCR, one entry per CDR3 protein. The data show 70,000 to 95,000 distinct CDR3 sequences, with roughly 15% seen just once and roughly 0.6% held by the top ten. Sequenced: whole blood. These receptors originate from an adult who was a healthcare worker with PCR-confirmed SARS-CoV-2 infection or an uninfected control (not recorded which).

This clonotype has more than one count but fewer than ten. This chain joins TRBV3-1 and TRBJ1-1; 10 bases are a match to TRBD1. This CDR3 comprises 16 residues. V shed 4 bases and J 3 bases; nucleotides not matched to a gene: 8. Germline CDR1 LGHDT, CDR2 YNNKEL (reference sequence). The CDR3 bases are TGTGCCAGCAGCCTCGCTAGGACAGGGGGTGACACTGAAGCTTTCTTT. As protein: CASSLARTGGDTEAFF.

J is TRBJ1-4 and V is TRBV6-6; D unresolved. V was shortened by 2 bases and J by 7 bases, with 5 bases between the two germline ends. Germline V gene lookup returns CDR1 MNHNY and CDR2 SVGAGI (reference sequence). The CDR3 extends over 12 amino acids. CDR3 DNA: TGTGCCAGCAGTTACGTCGTTGAAAAACTGTTTTTT. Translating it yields CASSYVVEKLFF.

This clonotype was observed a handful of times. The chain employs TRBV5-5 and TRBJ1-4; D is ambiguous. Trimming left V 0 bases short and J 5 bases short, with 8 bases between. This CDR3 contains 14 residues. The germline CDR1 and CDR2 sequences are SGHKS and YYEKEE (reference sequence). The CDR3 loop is CASSLGGNNEKLFF. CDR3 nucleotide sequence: TGTGCCAGCAGCTTGGGTGGAAACAATGAAAAACTGTTTTTT.

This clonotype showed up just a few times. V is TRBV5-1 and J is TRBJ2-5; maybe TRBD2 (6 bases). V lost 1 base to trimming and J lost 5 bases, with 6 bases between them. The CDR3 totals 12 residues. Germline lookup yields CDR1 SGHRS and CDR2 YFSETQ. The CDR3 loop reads CASSLLAETQYF. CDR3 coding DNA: TGCGCCAGCAGCTTGCTAGCGGAGACCCAGTACTTC. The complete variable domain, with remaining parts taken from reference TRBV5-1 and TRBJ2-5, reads KAGVTQTPRYLIKTRGQQVTLSCSPISGHRSVSWYQQTPGQGLQFLFEYFSETQRNKGNFPGRFSGRQFSNSRSEMNVSTLELGDSALYLCASSLLAETQYFGPGTRLLVL.

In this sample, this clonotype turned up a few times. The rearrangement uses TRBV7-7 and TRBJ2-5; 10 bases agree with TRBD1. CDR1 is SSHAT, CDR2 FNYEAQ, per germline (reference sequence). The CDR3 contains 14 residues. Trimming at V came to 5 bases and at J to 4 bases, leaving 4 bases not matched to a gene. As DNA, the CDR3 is TGTGCCAGCAGCGTTGACAGGGGGCGAGAGACCCAGTACTTC. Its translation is CASSVDRGRETQYF.

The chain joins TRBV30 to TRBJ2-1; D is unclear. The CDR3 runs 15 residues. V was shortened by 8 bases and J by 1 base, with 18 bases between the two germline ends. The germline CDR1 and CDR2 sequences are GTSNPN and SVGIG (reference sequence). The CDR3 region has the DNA TGTGCCCGGAACCTGCCAGGCGCGTCCTACAATGAGCAGTTCTTC. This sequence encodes CARNLPGASYNEQFF.

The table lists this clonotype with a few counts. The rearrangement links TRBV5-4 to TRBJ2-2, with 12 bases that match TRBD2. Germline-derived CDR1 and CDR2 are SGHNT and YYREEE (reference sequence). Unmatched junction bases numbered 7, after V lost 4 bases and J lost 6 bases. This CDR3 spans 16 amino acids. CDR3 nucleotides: TGTGCCAGCAGCCCGAGGGCTAGCGGGGGGGCCGGGGAGCTGTTTTTT. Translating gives CASSPRASGGAGELFF.

The CDR3 DNA follows: TGTGCCAGCAGCCAAGCGGGACTAGCGGGTGATACGCAGTATTTT. Translated, it gives CASSQAGLAGDTQYF. The chain has TRBV3-1 and TRBJ2-3; 12 bases match TRBD2. Trimming cost V 1 base and J 6 bases; bases outside gene matches: 2. Germline V gene data show CDR1 as LGHDT and CDR2 as YNNKEL (reference sequence). This CDR3 contains 15 residues.

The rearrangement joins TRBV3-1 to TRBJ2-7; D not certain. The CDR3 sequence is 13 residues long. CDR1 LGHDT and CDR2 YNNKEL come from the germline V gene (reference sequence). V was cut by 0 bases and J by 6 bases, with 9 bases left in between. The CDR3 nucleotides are TGTGCCAGCAGCCAAGACGGTGGCTCCGAGCAGTACGTC. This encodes CASSQDGGSEQYV.

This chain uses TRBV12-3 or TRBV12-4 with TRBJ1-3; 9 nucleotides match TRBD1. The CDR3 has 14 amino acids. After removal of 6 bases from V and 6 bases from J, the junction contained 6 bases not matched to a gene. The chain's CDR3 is CASRKTGGVNTIYF. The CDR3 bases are TGTGCCAGCAGGAAGACAGGGGGGGTAAACACCATATATTTT.

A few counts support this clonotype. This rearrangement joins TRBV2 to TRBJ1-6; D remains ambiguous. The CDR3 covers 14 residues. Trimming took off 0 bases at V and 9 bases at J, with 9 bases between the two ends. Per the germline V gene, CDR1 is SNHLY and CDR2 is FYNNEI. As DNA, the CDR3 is TGTGCCAGCAGTGAAGCATCGGGGATTTCACCCCTCCACTTT. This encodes CASSEASGISPLHF.

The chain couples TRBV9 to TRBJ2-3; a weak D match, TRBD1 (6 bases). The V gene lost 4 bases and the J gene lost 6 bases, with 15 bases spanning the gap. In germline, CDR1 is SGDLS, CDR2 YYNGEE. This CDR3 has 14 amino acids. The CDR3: CASSTGQSWDTQYF. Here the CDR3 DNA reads TGTGCCAGCAGCACCGGACAGTCTTGGGATACGCAGTATTTT.

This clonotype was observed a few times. The CDR3 DNA follows: TGTGCCAGCAGCTTTTCCTCCTGGGCGGGGGGGTTAGATACGCAGTATTTT. It is translated as CASSFSSWAGGLDTQYF. The gene calls are TRBV5-4 and TRBJ2-3; TRBD2 aligns across 9 bases. The CDR3 runs 17 residues. V was pared by 2 bases and J by 5 bases, with 12 bases of the junction left unmatched. Germline V gene data show CDR1 as SGHNT and CDR2 as YYREEE (reference sequence).

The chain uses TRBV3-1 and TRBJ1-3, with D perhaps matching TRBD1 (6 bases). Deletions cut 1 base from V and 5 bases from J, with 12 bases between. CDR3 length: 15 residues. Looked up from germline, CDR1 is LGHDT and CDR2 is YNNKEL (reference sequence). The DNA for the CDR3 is TGTGCCAGCAGCCAAGGGGGGGGCGCGAGAAACACCATATATTTT. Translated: CASSQGGGARNTIYF. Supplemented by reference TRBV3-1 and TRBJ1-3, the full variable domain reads DTAVSQTPKYLVTQMGNDKSIKCEQNLGHDTMYWYKQDSKKFLKIMFSYNNKELIINETVPNRFSPKSPDKAHLNLHINSLELGDSAVYFCASSQGGGARNTIYFGEGSWLTVV.